The clone carrying this T cell receptor (beta chain) was seen only a few times. The target antigen is unknown. The source of the sample is a study of post-analysis software for immune sequencing data. Study-wide background: Disease courses included relapsing-remitting, secondary progressive and progressive-relapsing multiple sclerosis. Study results and limitations: Patients showed TRBV5-6, TRBV5-1 and TRBV20-1 among roughly 5 TRBV segments more frequent than in controls. Patients with multiple sclerosis recorded significantly lower normalized Chao1 diversity than controls, the study found. Same-batch samples co-clustered strongly by F measure.

This CDR3 has 19 residues. The trim removed 0 bases at V and 3 bases at J, leaving 15 bases unmatched. In germline, CDR1 is SGDLS, CDR2 YYNGEE. Unique molecular identifiers were built into the TCR beta cDNA libraries. Input of about 0.95 to 10 million T cells yielded around 500,000 cDNA molecules. MiXCR was run by TCRdb on the PCR reads, yielding one entry per CDR3 protein. This table has roughly 730,000 distinct CDR3 sequences, roughly 27% appearing once. The material sequenced was blood. The receptor's source is a girl under 18 with multiple sclerosis. The chain joins TRBV9 to TRBJ2-3; 8 bases line up with TRBD2. CDR3 region: CASSVESKSGRSGTDTQYF. CDR3 DNA sequence: TGTGCCAGCAGCGTAGAGTCAAAAAGCGGGAGATCAGGAACAGATACGCAGTATTTT. The full variable domain, rest sourced from reference TRBV9 and TRBJ2-3, is DSGVTQTPKHLITATGQRVTLRCSPRSGDLSVYWYQQSLDQGLQFLIQYYNGEERAKGNILERFSAQQFPDLHSELNLSSLELGDSALYFCASSVESKSGRSGTDTQYFGPGTRLTVL.